The clone carrying this T cell receptor (beta chain) was detected a few times. Its antigen is currently unknown. The sample comes from a study of molecular identifiers for immune sequencing clone quantification. Isolation of naive CD8 T cells was achieved by sorting on a CD8+CD4-CCR7+CD45RA+ phenotype. Unmatched junction bases numbered 3, after V lost 1 base and J lost 2 bases. The CDR3 totals 16 residues. The germline CDR1 and CDR2 sequences are MNHEY and SMNVEV (reference sequence). Bulk TCR libraries used previously described methods and listed TCR primers. MiXCR, run by TCRdb on the PCR reads, gives a single entry per CDR3 protein. The sample has over 70,000 distinct CDR3 sequences, about 23% seen once. The study, taken as a whole, reports: The study found clones above 20 RNA copies held over 98% of effector molecules and under 1% in naive cells. Should identical TCR molecules share a barcode, the sizes of highly expanded clones could be underestimated.

The sequenced sample was naive CD8+ T cells from blood, with Jurkat cell RNA spiked in. The subset here: FACS-sorted CD8+CD4-CCR7+CD45RA+ naive T cells. The TCR comes from a human donor in good health. Some libraries in this study had Jurkat cell RNA spiked in. This chain uses TRBV27 with TRBJ2-7; TRBD2 matches at 12 bases. This chain's CDR3 is CASSLYLAGGPYEQYF. CDR3 in DNA: TGTGCCAGCAGTTTATATCTAGCGGGAGGGCCCTACGAGCAGTACTTC.